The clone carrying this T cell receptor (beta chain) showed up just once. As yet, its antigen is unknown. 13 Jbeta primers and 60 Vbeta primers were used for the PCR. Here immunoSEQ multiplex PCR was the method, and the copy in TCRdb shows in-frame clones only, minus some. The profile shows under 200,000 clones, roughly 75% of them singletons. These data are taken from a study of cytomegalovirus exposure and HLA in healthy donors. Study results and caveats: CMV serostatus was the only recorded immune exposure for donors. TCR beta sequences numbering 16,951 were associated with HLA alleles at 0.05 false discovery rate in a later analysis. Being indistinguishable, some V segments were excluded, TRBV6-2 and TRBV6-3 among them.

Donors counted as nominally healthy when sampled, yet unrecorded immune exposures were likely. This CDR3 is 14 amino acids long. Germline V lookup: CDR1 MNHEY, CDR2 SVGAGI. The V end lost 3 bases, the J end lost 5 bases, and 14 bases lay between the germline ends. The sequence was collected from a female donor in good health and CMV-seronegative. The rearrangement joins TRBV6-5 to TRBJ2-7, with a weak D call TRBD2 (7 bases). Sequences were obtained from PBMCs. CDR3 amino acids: CASSYRGAKDEQYF. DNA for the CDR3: TGTGCCAGCAGTTATCGGGGGGCGAAGGACGAGCAGTACTTC.